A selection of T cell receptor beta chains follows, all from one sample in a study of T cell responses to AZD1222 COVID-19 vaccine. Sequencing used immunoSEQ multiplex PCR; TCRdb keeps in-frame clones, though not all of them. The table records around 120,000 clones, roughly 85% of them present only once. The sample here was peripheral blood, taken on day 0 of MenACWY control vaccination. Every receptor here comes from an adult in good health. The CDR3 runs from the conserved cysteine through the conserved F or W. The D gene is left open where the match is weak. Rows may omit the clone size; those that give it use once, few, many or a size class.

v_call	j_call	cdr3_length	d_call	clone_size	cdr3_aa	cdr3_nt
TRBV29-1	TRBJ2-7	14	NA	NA	CSVRRTVRPYEQYF	TGCAGCGTCAGGAGGACGGTCAGGCCCTACGAGCAGTACTTC
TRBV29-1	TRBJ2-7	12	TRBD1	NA	CSARDRDPEQYF	TGCAGCGCCCGGGACAGGGATCCCGAGCAGTACTTC
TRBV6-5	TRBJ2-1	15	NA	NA	CASSYRRVPYNEQFF	TGTGCCAGCAGTTACAGGAGGGTACCCTACAATGAGCAGTTCTTC
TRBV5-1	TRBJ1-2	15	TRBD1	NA	CASSPGQELNYGYTF	TGCGCCAGCAGCCCCGGACAGGAGCTAAACTATGGCTACACCTTC
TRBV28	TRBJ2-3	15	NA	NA	CASSFFQGTTDTQYF	TGTGCCAGCAGTTTCTTTCAGGGGACCACAGATACGCAGTATTTT
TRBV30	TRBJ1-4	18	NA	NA	CAWSVRGHPLPTNEKLFF	TGTGCCTGGAGTGTTAGGGGACATCCCCTTCCAACTAATGAAAAACTGTTTTTT
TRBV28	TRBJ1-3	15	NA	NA	CASSLSGGSGNTIYF	TGTGCCAGCAGTTTGAGCGGGGGCTCTGGAAACACCATATATTTT
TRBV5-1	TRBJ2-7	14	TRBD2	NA	CASSQLAGGDEQYF	TGCGCCAGCAGCCAACTAGCGGGAGGGGACGAGCAGTACTTC
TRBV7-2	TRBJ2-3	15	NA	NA	CASSLAVARVDTQYF	TGTGCCAGCAGCTTAGCGGTCGCGCGGGTAGATACGCAGTATTTT
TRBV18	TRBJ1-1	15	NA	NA	CASSPRSGGVAEAFF	TGTGCCAGCTCACCACGTTCGGGTGGAGTGGCTGAAGCTTTCTTT
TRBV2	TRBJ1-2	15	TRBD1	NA	CASSESMGQPSENTF	TGTGCCAGCAGTGAATCGATGGGACAGCCCTCCGAAAACACCTTC
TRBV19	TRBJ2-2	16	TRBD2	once	CASSIGAGGYVGELFF	TGTGCCAGTAGTATCGGGGCGGGAGGGTACGTCGGGGAGCTGTTTTTT
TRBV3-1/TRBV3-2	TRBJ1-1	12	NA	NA	CASSRANTEAFF	TGTGCCAGCAGCCGTGCGAACACTGAAGCTTTCTTT
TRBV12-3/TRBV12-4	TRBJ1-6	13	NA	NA	CASSLGGDSPLHF	TGTGCCAGCAGTTTAGGTGGGGACTCACCCCTCCACTTT
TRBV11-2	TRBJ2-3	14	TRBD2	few	CASSSRLARDTQYF	TGTGCCAGCAGCTCGAGACTAGCACGGGATACGCAGTATTTT
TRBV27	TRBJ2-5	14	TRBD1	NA	CASSSGTGGETQYF	TGTGCCAGCAGTTCCGGGACAGGGGGAGAGACCCAGTACTTC
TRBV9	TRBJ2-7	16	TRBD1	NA	CASSSRDRGSPVEQYF	TGTGCCAGCAGCTCCCGGGACAGAGGCTCCCCGGTAGAGCAGTACTTC
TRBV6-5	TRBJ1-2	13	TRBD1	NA	CASSRTGIYGYTF	TGTGCCAGCAGCCGGACAGGAATCTATGGCTACACCTTC
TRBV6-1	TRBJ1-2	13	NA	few	CASSEQDNYGYTF	TGTGCCAGCAGTGAACAGGATAACTATGGCTACACCTTC
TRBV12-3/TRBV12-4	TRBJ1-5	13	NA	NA	CASSSNSNQPQHF	TGTGCCAGCAGTTCGAATAGCAATCAGCCCCAGCATTTT
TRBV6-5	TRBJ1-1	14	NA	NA	CASSPRGARTEAFF	TGTGCCAGCAGTCCCCGTGGGGCCAGGACTGAAGCTTTCTTT